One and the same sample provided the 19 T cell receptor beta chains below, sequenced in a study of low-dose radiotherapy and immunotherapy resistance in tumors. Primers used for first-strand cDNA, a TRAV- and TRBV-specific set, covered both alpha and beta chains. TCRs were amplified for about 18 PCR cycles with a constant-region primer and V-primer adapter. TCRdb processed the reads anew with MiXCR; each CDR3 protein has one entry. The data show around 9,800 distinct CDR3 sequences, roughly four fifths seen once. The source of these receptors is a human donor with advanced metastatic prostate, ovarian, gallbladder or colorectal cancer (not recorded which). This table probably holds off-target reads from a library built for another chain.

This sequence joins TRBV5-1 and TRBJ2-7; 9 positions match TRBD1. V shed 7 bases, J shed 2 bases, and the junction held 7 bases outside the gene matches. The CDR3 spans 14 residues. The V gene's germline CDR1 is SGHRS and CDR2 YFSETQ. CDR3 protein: CASGQDRGTYEQYF. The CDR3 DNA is TGCGCCAGCGGACAGGACAGGGGAACCTACGAGCAGTACTTC.

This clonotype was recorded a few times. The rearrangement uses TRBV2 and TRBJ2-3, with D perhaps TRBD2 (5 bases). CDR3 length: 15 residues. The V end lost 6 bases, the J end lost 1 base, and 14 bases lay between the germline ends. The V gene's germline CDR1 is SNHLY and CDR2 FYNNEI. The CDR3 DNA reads TGTGCCAGCAGGGTCCGGGCGGGTGGCACAGATACGCAGTATTTT. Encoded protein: CASRVRAGGTDTQYF. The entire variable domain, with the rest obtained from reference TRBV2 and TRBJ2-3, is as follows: EPEVTQTPSHQVTQMGQEVILRCVPISNHLYFYWYRQILGQKVEFLVSFYNNEISEKSEIFDDQFSVERPDGSNFTLKIRSTKLEDSAMYFCASRVRAGGTDTQYFGPGTRLTVL.

The CDR3 loop reads CAISAESGGDTQYF. The CDR3 nucleotides read TGTGCCATCAGCGCCGAGTCGGGAGGCGATACGCAGTATTTT. J is TRBJ2-3 and V is TRBV10-3; 7 bases fit TRBD2. The CDR3 covers 14 residues. Per germline, CDR1 ENHRY and CDR2 SYGVKD. Unmatched junction bases numbered 9, after V lost 6 bases and J lost 6 bases.

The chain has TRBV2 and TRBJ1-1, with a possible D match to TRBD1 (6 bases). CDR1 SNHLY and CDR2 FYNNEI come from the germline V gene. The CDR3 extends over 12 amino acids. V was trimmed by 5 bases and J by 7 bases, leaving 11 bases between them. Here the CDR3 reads CASSSRGGEAFF. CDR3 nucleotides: TGTGCCAGCAGTTCTAGGGGGGGTGAAGCTTTCTTT.

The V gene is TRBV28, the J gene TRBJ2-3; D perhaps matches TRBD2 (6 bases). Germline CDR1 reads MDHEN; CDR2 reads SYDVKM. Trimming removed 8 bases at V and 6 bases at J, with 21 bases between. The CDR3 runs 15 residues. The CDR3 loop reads CASSSRMGGVDTQYF. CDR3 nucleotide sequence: TGTGCCAGCTCGAGTCGCATGGGGGGAGTGGATACGCAGTATTTT.

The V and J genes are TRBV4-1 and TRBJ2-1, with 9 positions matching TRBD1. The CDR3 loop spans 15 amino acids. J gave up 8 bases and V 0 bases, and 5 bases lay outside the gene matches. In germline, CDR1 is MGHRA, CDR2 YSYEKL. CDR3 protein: CASSQDDRGNHEQFF. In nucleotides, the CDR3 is TGCGCCAGCAGCCAAGACGACAGGGGGAACCATGAGCAGTTCTTC.

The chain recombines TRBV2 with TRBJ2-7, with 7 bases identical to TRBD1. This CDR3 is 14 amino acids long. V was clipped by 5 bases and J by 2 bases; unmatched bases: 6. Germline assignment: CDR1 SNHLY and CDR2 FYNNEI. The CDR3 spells CASSPTGFTYEQYF. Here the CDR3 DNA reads TGTGCCAGCAGTCCGACAGGGTTTACCTACGAGCAGTACTTC.

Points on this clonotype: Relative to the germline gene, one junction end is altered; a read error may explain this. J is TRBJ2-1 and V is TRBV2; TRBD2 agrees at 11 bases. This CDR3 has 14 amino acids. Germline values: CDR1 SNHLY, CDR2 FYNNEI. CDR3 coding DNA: TGTGCCAGCAGGACTAGCGGGAAACTCAATGAGCAGTTTTTC. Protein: CASRTSGKLNEQFF.

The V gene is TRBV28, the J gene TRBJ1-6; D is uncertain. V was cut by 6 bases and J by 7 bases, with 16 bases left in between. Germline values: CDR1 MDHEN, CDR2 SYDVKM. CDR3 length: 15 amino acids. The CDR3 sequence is CASSTTRTGNSPLHF. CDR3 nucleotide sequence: TGTGCCAGCAGCACCACCCGGACGGGGAATTCACCCCTCCACTTT.

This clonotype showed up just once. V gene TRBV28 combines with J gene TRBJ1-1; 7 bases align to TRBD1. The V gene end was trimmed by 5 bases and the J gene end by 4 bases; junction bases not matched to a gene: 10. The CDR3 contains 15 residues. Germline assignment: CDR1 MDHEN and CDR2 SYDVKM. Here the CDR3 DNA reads TGTGCCAGCAGTCCGCAGACAGGGAGAAGCACTGAAGCTTTCTTT. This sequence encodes CASSPQTGRSTEAFF.

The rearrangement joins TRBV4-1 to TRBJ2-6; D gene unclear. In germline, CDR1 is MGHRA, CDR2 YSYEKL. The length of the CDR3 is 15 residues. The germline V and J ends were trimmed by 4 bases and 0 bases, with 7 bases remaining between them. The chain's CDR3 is CASSRDSSGANVLTF. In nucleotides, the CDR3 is TGCGCCAGCAGCCGAGATAGCTCTGGGGCCAACGTCCTGACTTTC.

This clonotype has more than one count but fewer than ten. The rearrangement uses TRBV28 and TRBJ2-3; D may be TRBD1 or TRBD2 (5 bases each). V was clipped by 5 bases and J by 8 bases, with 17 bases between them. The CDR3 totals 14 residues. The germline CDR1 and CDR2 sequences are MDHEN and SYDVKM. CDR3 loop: CASSQGPGAVTQYF. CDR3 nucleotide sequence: TGTGCCAGCAGTCAGGGACCGGGCGCAGTTACGCAGTATTTT.

The CDR3 sequence: CASSLATRGNEQFF. DNA of the CDR3: TGCGCCAGCAGCTTGGCCACGCGGGGCAATGAGCAGTTCTTC. This chain links TRBV5-1 with TRBJ2-1; tentatively, D is TRBD2 (6 bases). The V and J ends lost 0 bases and 6 bases respectively, with 10 bases between them. The CDR3 runs to 14 residues. In germline, CDR1 is SGHRS, CDR2 YFSETQ.

Here the CDR3 reads CASSPGQGPYEQYF. CDR3 in DNA: TGTGCCAGCTCACCCGGACAGGGGCCCTACGAGCAGTACTTC. This rearrangement joins TRBV18 to TRBJ2-7, with 9 bases fitting TRBD1. Trimming at V came to 3 bases and at J to 2 bases, leaving 2 bases not matched to a gene. CDR3 length: 14 residues. Germline values: CDR1 KGHSH, CDR2 LQKENI.

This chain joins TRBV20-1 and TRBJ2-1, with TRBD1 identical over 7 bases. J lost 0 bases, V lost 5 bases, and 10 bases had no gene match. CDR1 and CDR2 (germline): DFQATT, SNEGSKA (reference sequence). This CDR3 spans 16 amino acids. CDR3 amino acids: CSAPLRTGSSYNEQFF. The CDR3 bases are TGCAGTGCTCCACTCCGGACAGGTAGCTCCTACAATGAGCAGTTCTTC.

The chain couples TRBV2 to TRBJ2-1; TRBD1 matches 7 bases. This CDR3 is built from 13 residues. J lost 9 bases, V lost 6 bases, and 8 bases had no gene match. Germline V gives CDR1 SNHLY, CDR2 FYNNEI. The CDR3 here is CASSPRQGGEQFF. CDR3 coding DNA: TGTGCCAGCAGCCCACGACAGGGCGGTGAGCAGTTCTTC.

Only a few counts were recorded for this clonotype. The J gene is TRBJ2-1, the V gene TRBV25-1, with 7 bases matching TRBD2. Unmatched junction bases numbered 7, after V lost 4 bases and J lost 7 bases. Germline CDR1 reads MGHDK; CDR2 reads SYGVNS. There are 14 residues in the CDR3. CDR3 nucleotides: TGTGCCAGCAGTGGGCGGGAGACGGGGAATGAGCAGTTCTTC. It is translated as CASSGRETGNEQFF.

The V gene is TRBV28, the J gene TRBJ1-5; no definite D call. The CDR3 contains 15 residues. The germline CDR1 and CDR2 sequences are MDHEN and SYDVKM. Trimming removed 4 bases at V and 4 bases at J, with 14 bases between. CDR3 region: CASSSRGLGNQPQHF. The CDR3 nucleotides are TGTGCCAGCAGTTCCCGTGGTTTGGGGAATCAGCCCCAGCATTTT.

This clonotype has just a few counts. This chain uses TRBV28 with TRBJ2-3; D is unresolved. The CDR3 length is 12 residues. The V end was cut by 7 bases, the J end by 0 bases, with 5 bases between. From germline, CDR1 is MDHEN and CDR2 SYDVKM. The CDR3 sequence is CASIGSTDTQYF. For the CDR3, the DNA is TGTGCCAGCATAGGGAGCACAGATACGCAGTATTTT.